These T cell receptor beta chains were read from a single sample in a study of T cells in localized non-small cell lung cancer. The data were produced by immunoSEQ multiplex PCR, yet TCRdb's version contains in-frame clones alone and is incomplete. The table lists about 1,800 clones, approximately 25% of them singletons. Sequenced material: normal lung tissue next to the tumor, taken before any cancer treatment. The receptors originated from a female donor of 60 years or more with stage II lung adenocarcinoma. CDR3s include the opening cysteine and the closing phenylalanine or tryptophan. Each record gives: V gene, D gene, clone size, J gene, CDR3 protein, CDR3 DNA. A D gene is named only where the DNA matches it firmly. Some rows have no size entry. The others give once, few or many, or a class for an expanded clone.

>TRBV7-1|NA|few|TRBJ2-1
CASSLTGSGDADEQFF
TGTGCCAGCAGCTTAACGGGGTCGGGAGACGCCGATGAGCAGTTCTTC
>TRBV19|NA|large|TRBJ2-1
CASSTTPGAYNEQFF
TGTGCCAGTAGTACGACCCCCGGGGCCTACAATGAGCAGTTCTTC
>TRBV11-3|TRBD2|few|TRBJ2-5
CASSLGASGRKETQYF
TGTGCTAGCAGCTTAGGTGCTAGCGGGAGAAAAGAGACCCAGTACTTC
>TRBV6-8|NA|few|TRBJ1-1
CASRRDLVNTEAFF
TGTGCCAGCAGGCGGGACCTAGTGAACACTGAAGCTTTCTTT
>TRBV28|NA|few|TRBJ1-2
CASSKQVNYGYTF
TGTGCCAGCAGTAAACAAGTTAACTATGGCTACACCTTC
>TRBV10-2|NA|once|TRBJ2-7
CASRPFAEVYEQYF
TGCGCCAGCAGACCCTTTGCGGAAGTCTACGAGCAGTACTTC
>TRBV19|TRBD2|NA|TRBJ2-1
CASSRTSGNNEQFF
TGTGCCAGTAGCCGGACTAGCGGGAACAATGAGCAGTTCTTC
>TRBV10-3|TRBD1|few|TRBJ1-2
CASGGTGSNYGYTF
TGTGCCAGCGGGGGGACAGGGTCGAACTATGGCTACACCTTC
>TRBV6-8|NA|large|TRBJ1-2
CASSYKGRNGYTF
TGTGCCAGCAGTTACAAGGGACGGAATGGCTACACCTTC
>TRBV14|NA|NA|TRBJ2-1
CASSQELYNEQFF
TGTGCCAGCAGCCAAGAACTTTACAATGAGCAGTTCTTC
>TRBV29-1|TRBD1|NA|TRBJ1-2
CSVKGGQAAYGYTF
TGCAGCGTCAAGGGGGGACAGGCCGCCTATGGCTACACCTTC
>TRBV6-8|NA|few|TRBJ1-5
CASKRVPAGQSNSNQPQHF
TGTGCCAGCAAAAGGGTCCCAGCTGGACAGTCGAATAGCAATCAGCCCCAGCATTTT
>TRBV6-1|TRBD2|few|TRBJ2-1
CASSEGVGLAGAFYNEQFF
TGTGCCAGCAGTGAAGGGGTCGGACTAGCGGGGGCCTTCTACAATGAGCAGTTCTTC
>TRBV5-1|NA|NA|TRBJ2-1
CASRFAAGYNEQFF
TGCGCCAGCAGGTTTGCAGCCGGGTACAATGAGCAGTTCTTC
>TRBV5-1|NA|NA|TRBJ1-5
CASSLSSGFDQPQHF
TGCGCCAGCAGCTTGTCGTCAGGGTTCGATCAGCCCCAGCATTTT
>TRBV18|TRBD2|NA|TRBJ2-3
CASSRLAGTDTQYF
TGTGCCAGCTCACGACTAGCGGGCACAGATACGCAGTATTTT
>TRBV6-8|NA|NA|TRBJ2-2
CASSYAPTAELFF
TGTGCCAGCAGTTACGCACCTACCGCGGAGCTGTTTTTT
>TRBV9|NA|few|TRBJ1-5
CASSHDSNQPQHF
TGTGCCAGCAGCCATGATAGCAATCAGCCCCAGCATTTT
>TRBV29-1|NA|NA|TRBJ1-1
CSLSPGSSEAFF
TGCAGCCTATCCCCGGGTTCCAGTGAAGCTTTCTTT
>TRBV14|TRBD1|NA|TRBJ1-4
CASRQTGGGGEKLFF
TGTGCCAGCAGGCAGACAGGGGGAGGTGGAGAAAAACTGTTTTTT
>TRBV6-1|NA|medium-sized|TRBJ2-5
CASSEAIRRRVQETQYF
TGTGCCAGCAGTGAAGCCATTAGGAGGCGGGTCCAAGAGACCCAGTACTTC
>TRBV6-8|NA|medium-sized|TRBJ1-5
CASSPRGGRQPQHF
TGTGCCAGCAGTCCTCGGGGGGGCAGGCAGCCCCAGCATTTT
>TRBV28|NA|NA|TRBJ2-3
CASSSYGTSTDTQYF
TGTGCCAGCAGTTCATACGGGACTAGCACAGATACGCAGTATTTT
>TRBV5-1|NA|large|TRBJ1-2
CASSFSQSTYYGYTF
TGCGCCAGCAGCTTTAGTCAGAGTACCTACTATGGCTACACCTTC
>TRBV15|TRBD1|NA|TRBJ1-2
CATSVGTGPGYGYTF
TGTGCCACCAGCGTCGGGACAGGGCCGGGGTATGGCTACACCTTC
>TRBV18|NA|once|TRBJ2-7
CASSTQWAEQYF
TGTGCCAGCTCAACTCAGTGGGCCGAGCAGTACTTC
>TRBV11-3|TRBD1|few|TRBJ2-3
CASSLGTGATDTQYF
TGTGCCAGCAGCTTGGGGACAGGGGCCACAGATACGCAGTATTTT
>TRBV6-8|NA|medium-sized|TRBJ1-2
CASRYRIQGRYTF
TGTGCCAGCCGATACAGAATACAGGGTCGCTACACCTTC
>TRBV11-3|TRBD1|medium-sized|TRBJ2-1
CASSQVAGTGGLDEQFF
TGTGCCAGCAGCCAAGTCGCCGGGACAGGGGGCCTGGATGAGCAGTTCTTC
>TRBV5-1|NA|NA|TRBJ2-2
CASSLQWGPGGELFF
TGCGCCAGCAGCTTGCAGTGGGGGCCTGGCGGGGAGCTGTTTTTT
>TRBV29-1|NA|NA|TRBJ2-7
CSVAVMSSYEQYF
TGCAGCGTTGCGGTGATGAGCTCCTACGAGCAGTACTTC
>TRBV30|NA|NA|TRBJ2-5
CAWSIAGLGQETQYF
TGTGCCTGGAGTATCGCGGGGTTGGGGCAAGAGACCCAGTACTTC